The 17 T cell receptor beta chains in this list originate from one sample, sequenced in a study of cytomegalovirus exposure and HLA in healthy donors. It was with 60 Vbeta and 13 Jbeta primers that the PCR ran. Libraries were prepared by immunoSEQ multiplex PCR; TCRdb keeps only in-frame clonotypes and omits some of them. The table includes about 59,000 clones, under 90% detected once. Sequenced sample: PBMCs. The receptor source for this set is a middle-aged woman in good health and CMV-seronegative.

CDR3 bases: TGTGCCAGCAGTTCCATACTAGCGGGAGCCTACGAGCAGTACTTC. It is translated as CASSSILAGAYEQYF. The chain has TRBV27 and TRBJ2-7, with 11 positions matching TRBD2. This CDR3 is built from 15 residues. Trimming cost V 4 bases and J 2 bases; bases outside gene matches: 4. CDR1 and CDR2 from the germline V gene are MNHEY and SMNVEV (reference sequence).

This chain uses TRBV5-1 with TRBJ1-1, with D maybe TRBD1 (5 bases). Germline CDR1 is SGHRS and CDR2 is YFSETQ. V shed 7 bases and J shed 3 bases, with 10 bases lying between them. There are 12 residues in the CDR3. The CDR3 region has the DNA TGCGCCAGCGGGGCGTTGTACACTGAAGCTTTCTTT. Translating it yields CASGALYTEAFF.

The chain couples TRBV7-2 to TRBJ2-7; 9 nucleotides agree with TRBD1. This CDR3 is built from 14 residues. In germline, CDR1 is SGHTA, CDR2 FQGNSA. Losses at the gene ends were 6 bases for V and 3 bases for J; bases not matched to a gene: 6. CDR3 region: CASSYRGRVYEQYF. CDR3 DNA: TGTGCCAGCAGTTACAGGGGGCGAGTCTACGAGCAGTACTTC.

The gene calls are TRBV20-1 and TRBJ2-5; 7 bases are a match to TRBD2. This CDR3 is 11 amino acids long. The V gene end was trimmed by 4 bases and the J gene end by 11 bases; junction bases not matched to a gene: 7. CDR1 and CDR2 from the germline V gene are DFQATT and SNEGSKA (reference sequence). The CDR3 sequence: CSATQGREQYF. The CDR3 bases are TGCAGTGCTACCCAAGGGAGGGAGCAGTACTTC.

This clone was counted once. Here the CDR3 reads CASSENAGGVDIQYF. CDR3 bases: TGTGCCAGCAGTGAAAATGCGGGAGGAGTCGACATTCAGTACTTC. The chain combines TRBV6-1 with TRBJ2-4; 8 nucleotides align to TRBD2. The trim removed 2 bases at V and 8 bases at J, leaving 8 bases unmatched. Germline loops: CDR1 MNHNS, CDR2 SASEGT. This CDR3 has 15 amino acids.

The chain links TRBV7-8 to TRBJ2-5, with TRBD2 identical over 14 bases. The V gene end was trimmed by 6 bases and the J gene end by 0 bases; junction bases not matched to a gene: 9. Germline V lookup: CDR1 SGHVS, CDR2 FQNEAQ. There are 18 residues in the CDR3. CDR3 residues: CASREPGLAGEDQETQYF. CDR3 bases: TGTGCCAGCAGGGAACCGGGACTAGCGGGAGAGGACCAAGAGACCCAGTACTTC. The full variable domain, rest sourced from reference TRBV7-8 and TRBJ2-5, is GAGVSQSPRYKVAKRGQDVALRCDPISGHVSLFWYQQALGQGPEFLTYFQNEAQLDKSGLPSDRFFAERPEGSVSTLKIQRTQQEDSAVYLCASREPGLAGEDQETQYFGPGTRLLVL.

As DNA, the CDR3 is TGTGCCAGCAGCCGGGCGGGACGCAAACTGTTTTTT. Amino acid sequence: CASSRAGRKLFF. The chain uses TRBV14 and TRBJ1-4; weak D call: TRBD1 (5 bases). The CDR3 consists of 12 residues. Germline V CDR1 and CDR2: SGHDN, FVKESK. V shed 4 bases and J shed 11 bases, with 11 bases lying between them.

This clone was seen a few times. The chain employs TRBV28 and TRBJ1-4, with 7 bases aligning to TRBD1. The CDR3 runs 16 residues. Germline lookup yields CDR1 MDHEN and CDR2 SYDVKM. Trimming took 5 bases from V and 2 from J; bases not matched to a gene: 8. The CDR3 sequence: CASSDLRGDTNEKLFF. The DNA for the CDR3 is TGTGCCAGCAGTGATCTCAGGGGGGACACTAATGAAAAACTGTTTTTT.

The rearrangement links TRBV25-1 to TRBJ2-1; 8 nucleotides match TRBD1. J was trimmed by 4 bases and V by 8 bases; bases with no gene match: 10. CDR3 length: 15 residues. Germline CDR1 and CDR2: MGHDK and SYGVNS. CDR3 sequence reads: CASLHPDRAYNEQFF. The CDR3 DNA reads as TGTGCCAGCTTACACCCGGACAGGGCGTACAATGAGCAGTTCTTC.

This clone turned up a few times. This rearrangement joins TRBV6-1 to TRBJ2-6; 7 bases are a match to TRBD1. In germline, CDR1 is MNHNS, CDR2 SASEGT. Unmatched junction bases numbered 8, after V lost 4 bases and J lost 2 bases. This CDR3 region has 17 residues. CDR3 sequence (DNA): TGTGCCAGCAGTGGACGACAGGGTGCGGCTGGGGCCAACGTCCTGACTTTC. Its protein product is CASSGRQGAAGANVLTF.

V and J are TRBV28 and TRBJ1-6; 8 bases match TRBD1. Germline CDR1 MDHEN, CDR2 SYDVKM. The CDR3 spans 12 residues. The trim removed 6 bases at V and 13 bases at J, leaving 5 bases unmatched. The CDR3 bases are TGTGCCAGCAGCTCCACAGGGGGTCCCCTCCACTTT. This translates into CASSSTGGPLHF.

This chain links TRBV11-1 with TRBJ2-2; TRBD2 agrees at 8 bases. V shed 4 bases, J shed 4 bases, and the junction held 14 bases outside the gene matches. The CDR3 is 18 amino acids. Germline CDR1 is SGHAT and CDR2 is FQDESV (reference sequence). Written as DNA, the CDR3 is TGTGCCAGCAGCTACGGATTTAGCGGGAAGAGCGGCACCGGGGAGCTGTTTTTT. It is translated as CASSYGFSGKSGTGELFF.

The chain carries TRBV7-8 and TRBJ2-1, with 9 nucleotides matching TRBD2. Germline V gene lookup returns CDR1 SGHVS and CDR2 FQNEAQ. V gave up 1 base and J gave up 2 bases; unmatched junction bases: 6. This CDR3 is built from 17 residues. Written as DNA, the CDR3 is TGTGCCAGCAGCTTAGAGGCTAGCGGGACCACCTACAATGAGCAGTTCTTC. As protein: CASSLEASGTTYNEQFF.

The rearrangement uses TRBV7-2 and TRBJ2-7; D might be TRBD2 (5 bases). This CDR3 is 14 amino acids long. The V gene lost 1 base and the J gene lost 3 bases, with 10 bases spanning the gap. Germline CDR1 SGHTA, CDR2 FQGNSA. The CDR3 DNA sequence: TGTGCCAGCAGCTTAGACGGGGTCAGCTACGAGCAGTACTTC. Amino acid sequence: CASSLDGVSYEQYF.

This clone was seen once. This sequence joins TRBV7-2 and TRBJ2-2; TRBD2 matches 9 bases. Germline V lookup: CDR1 SGHTA, CDR2 FQGNSA. The CDR3 runs to 19 residues. J lost 0 bases, V lost 6 bases, and 14 bases had no gene match. CDR3 loop: CASSLSGTSWSANTGELFF. The CDR3 nucleotides read TGTGCCAGCAGTCTTTCCGGGACTAGCTGGTCCGCGAACACCGGGGAGCTGTTTTTT.

This clone was seen a handful of times. The CDR3 DNA is TGTGCCAGCAGCGCCGGGGGGACTAGCGGCTCCTACGAGCAGTACTTC. Protein product: CASSAGGTSGSYEQYF. V is TRBV9 and J is TRBJ2-7, with 11 nucleotides matching TRBD2. The V segment lost 3 bases and the J segment 0 bases; nucleotides outside the gene matches: 5. From germline, CDR1 is SGDLS and CDR2 YYNGEE. The CDR3 contains 16 residues.

V gene TRBV10-1 combines with J gene TRBJ2-7; 7 nucleotides match TRBD2. Germline V CDR1 and CDR2: WNHNN, SYGVQD (reference sequence). V lost 5 bases to trimming and J lost 6 bases; unmatched junction nucleotides: 7. The length of the CDR3 is 13 residues. The CDR3 protein is CASSPGRSFEQYF. The CDR3 nucleotides are TGCGCCAGCAGTCCCGGGAGGTCGTTCGAGCAGTACTTC.